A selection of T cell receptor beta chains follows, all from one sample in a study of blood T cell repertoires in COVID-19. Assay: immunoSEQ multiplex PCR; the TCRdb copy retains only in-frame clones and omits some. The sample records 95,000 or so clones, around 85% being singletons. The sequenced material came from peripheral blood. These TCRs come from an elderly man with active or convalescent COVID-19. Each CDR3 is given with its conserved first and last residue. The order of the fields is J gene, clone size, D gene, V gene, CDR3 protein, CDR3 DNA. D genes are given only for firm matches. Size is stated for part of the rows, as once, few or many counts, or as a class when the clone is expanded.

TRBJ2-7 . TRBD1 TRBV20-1 CSASLTGWTYEQYF TGCAGTGCTAGTTTGACAGGGTGGACCTACGAGCAGTACTTC
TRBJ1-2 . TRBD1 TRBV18 CASSLDREDGYTF TGTGCCAGCTCACTCGACAGGGAGGATGGCTACACCTTC
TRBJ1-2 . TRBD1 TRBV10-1 CASRTGDYGYTF TGCGCCAGCAGGACAGGGGACTATGGCTACACCTTC
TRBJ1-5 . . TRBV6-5 CASSYGAYQPQHF TGTGCCAGCAGTTATGGAGCGTATCAGCCCCAGCATTTT
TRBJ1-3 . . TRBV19 CASSPRPGGTIYF TGTGCCAGTAGCCCGCGTCCGGGGGGGACCATATATTTT
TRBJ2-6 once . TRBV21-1 CASSNKAYGANVLTF TGTGCCAGCAGCAATAAAGCGTACGGGGCCAACGTCCTGACTTTC
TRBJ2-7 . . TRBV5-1 CASSLVGGLNEQYF TGCGCCAGCAGCTTGGTCGGGGGGCTGAACGAGCAGTACTTC
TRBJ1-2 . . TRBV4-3 CASSPRSTGGYTF TGCGCCAGCAGCCCTCGATCCACAGGGGGCTACACCTTC
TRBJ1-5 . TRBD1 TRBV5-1 CASSWDREHSNQPQHF TGCGCCAGCAGCTGGGACAGGGAGCATAGCAATCAGCCCCAGCATTTT
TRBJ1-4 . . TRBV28 CASSPTRVSALFF TGTGCCAGCAGCCCTACTCGGGTGTCGGCACTGTTTTTT